The present entry profiles one T cell receptor (beta chain) with its context. With random hexamers, reverse transcription was performed on roughly 0.45 to 1 ug of RNA. Amplification of TCR beta CDR3 across 54 Vbeta and 13 Jbeta was performed with immunoSEQ multiplex PCR. TCRdb recomputed calls from the immunoSEQ multiplex PCR reads with MiXCR, one row per CDR3 protein. The sample has over 200,000 distinct CDR3 sequences, roughly 94% seen once. The source of the sample is a study of CD8 T cells in Susac syndrome. The authors sequenced TCR beta from blood CD8+ and CD4+ T cells. Negative magnetic isolation gave CD8+ and CD4+ cells; FACS enriched CD8+ TEMRA. Germline V gene lookup returns CDR1 SQVTM and CDR2 ANQGSEA. The CDR3 is made up of 13 amino acids. Trimming removed 0 bases from V and 11 bases from J, with 16 bases in between.

Sequences were obtained from CD4+ T cells from PBMCs. This chain connects TRBV29-1 to TRBJ1-1; tentatively, D is TRBD1 (6 bases). The TCR was taken from a human donor with multiple sclerosis. The CDR3 sequence: CSVEDSQYREAFF. In nucleotides, the CDR3 is TGCAGCGTTGAAGATTCCCAATACAGGGAGGCTTTCTTT.